The source of this T cell receptor (beta chain) is a study of cytotoxic CD8 clonotypes in ibrutinib-treated CLL. General observations from the study: Clonality increased at ibrutinib response, then returned toward baseline at progression.

In the case of this clone: Its target is unknown.

The V gene lost 0 bases and the J gene lost 3 bases, with 4 bases spanning the gap. The CDR3 runs 12 residues. Germline-derived CDR1 and CDR2 are SGHDT and YYEEEE. Researchers set a sequencing depth target of 1 in 200,000 to 1 in 1 million T cells. Repertoires were generated with immunoSEQ multiplex PCR, while TCRdb's copy carries only in-frame clones and drops some. Of some 98,000 clones in the sample, roughly 80% were seen once. The chain recombines TRBV5-6 with TRBJ2-7; no firm D call. This sample comprised PBMCs, obtained after 12 months of ibrutinib treatment. The origin of this receptor is a human donor with chronic lymphocytic leukemia. Here the CDR3 DNA reads TGTGCCAGCAGCTTGGCCAACTACGAGCAGTACTTC. Its protein product is CASSLANYEQYF.